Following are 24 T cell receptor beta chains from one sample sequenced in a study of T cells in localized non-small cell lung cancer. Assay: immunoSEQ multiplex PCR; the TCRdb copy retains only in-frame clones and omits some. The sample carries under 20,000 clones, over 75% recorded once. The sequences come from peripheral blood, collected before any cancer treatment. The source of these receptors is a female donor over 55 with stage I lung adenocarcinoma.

In DNA, the CDR3 is TGTGCCAGCAGTGGTCAGGCCACAGATACGCAGTATTTT. It translates to CASSGQATDTQYF. The V and J genes are TRBV25-1 and TRBJ2-3; D gene ambiguous. V was clipped by 4 bases and J by 2 bases, with 7 bases between them. The CDR3 has 13 amino acids. Germline V gene sequence: CDR1 MGHDK, CDR2 SYGVNS. The variable domain in full, completed from reference TRBV25-1 and TRBJ2-3, reads EADIYQTPRYLVIGTGKKITLECSQTMGHDKMYWYQQDPGMELHLIHYSYGVNSTEKGDLSSESTVSRIRTEHFPLTLESARPSHTSQYLCASSGQATDTQYFGPGTRLTVL.

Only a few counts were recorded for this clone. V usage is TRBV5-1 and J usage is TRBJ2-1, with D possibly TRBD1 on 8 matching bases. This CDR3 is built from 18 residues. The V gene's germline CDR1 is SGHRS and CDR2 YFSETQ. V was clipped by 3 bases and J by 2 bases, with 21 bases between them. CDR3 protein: CASSWAGGGGGPYNEQFF. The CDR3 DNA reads TGCGCCAGCAGCTGGGCAGGGGGCGGCGGGGGCCCCTACAATGAGCAGTTCTTC.

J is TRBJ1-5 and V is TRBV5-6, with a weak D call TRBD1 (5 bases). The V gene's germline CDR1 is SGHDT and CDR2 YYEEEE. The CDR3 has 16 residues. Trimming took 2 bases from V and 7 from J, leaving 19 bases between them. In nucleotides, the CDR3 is TGTGCCAGCAGCTTCTTCGGAGGGGCGCTTGAACAGCCCCAGCATTTT. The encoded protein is CASSFFGGALEQPQHF. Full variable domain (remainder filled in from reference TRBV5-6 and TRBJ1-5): DAGVTQSPTHLIKTRGQQVTLRCSPKSGHDTVSWYQQALGQGPQFIFQYYEEEERQRGNFPDRFSGHQFPNYSSELNVNALLLGDSALYLCASSFFGGALEQPQHFGDGTRLSIL.

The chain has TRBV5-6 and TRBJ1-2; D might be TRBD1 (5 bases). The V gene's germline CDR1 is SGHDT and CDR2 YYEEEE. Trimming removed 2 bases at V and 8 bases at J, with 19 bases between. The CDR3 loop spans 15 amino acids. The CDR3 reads CASSFGSGSLFGYTF. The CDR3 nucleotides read TGTGCCAGCAGCTTTGGTTCAGGGAGTCTGTTCGGCTACACCTTC.

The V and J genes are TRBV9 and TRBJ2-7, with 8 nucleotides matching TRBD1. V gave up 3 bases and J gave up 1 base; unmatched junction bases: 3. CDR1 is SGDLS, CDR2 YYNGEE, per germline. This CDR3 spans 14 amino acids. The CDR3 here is CASSDGTGSYEQYF. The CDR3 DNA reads TGTGCCAGCAGCGACGGGACAGGATCCTACGAGCAGTACTTC.

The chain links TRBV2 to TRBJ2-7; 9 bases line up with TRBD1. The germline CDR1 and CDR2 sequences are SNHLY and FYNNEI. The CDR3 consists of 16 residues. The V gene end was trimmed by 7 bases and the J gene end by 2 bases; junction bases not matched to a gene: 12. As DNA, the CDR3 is TGTGCCAGCACCCCACAGAAGGGACAGGGTACCTACGAGCAGTACTTC. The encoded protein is CASTPQKGQGTYEQYF.

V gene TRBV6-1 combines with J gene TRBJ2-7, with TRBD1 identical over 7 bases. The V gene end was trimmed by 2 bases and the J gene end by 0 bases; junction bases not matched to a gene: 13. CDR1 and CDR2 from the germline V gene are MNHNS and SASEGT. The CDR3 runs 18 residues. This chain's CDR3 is CASSELILGDSYSYEQYF. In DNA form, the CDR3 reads TGTGCCAGCAGTGAACTGATCCTAGGGGACAGTTACTCCTACGAGCAGTACTTC.

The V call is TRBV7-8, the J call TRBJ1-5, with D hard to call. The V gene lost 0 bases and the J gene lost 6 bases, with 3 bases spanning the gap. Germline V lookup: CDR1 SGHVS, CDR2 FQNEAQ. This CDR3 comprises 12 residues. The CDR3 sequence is CASSLASQPQHF. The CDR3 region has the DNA TGTGCCAGCAGCTTAGCGTCTCAGCCCCAGCATTTT.

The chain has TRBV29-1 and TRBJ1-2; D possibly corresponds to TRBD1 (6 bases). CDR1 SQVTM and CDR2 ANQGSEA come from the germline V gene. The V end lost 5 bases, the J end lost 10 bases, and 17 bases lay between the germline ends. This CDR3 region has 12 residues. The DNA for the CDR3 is TGCAGCGTTCGTGGGGGGCACCTTTCCTACACCTTC. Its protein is CSVRGGHLSYTF.

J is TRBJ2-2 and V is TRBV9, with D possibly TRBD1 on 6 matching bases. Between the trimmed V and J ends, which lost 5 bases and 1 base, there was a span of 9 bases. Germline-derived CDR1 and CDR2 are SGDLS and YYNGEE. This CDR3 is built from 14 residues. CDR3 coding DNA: TGTGCCAGCAGAAAACAGGGGAACACCGGGGAGCTGTTTTTT. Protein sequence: CASRKQGNTGELFF. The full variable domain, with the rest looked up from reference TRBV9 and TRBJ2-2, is DSGVTQTPKHLITATGQRVTLRCSPRSGDLSVYWYQQSLDQGLQFLIQYYNGEERAKGNILERFSAQQFPDLHSELNLSSLELGDSALYFCASRKQGNTGELFFGEGSRLTVL.

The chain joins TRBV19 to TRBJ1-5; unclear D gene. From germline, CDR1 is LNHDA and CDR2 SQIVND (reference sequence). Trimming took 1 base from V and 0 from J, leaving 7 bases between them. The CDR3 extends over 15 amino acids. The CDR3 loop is CASSIGRFSNQPQHF. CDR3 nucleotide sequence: TGTGCCAGTAGTATAGGGCGGTTTAGCAATCAGCCCCAGCATTTT.

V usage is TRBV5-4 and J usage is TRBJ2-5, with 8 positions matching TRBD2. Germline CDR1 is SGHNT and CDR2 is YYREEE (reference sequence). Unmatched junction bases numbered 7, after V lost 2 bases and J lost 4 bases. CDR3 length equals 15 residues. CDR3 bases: TGTGCCAGCAGCTTCGAGCGGGGGCGGGGAGAGACCCAGTACTTC. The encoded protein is CASSFERGRGETQYF.

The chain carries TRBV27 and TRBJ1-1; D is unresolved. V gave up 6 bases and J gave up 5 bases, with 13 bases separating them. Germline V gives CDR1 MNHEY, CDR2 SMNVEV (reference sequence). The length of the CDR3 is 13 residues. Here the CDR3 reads CASRSDSMTEAFF. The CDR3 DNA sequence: TGTGCCAGCAGATCGGACTCAATGACTGAAGCTTTCTTT.

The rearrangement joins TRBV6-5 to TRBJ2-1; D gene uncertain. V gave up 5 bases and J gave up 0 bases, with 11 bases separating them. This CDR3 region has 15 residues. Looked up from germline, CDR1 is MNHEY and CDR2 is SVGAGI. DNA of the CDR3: TGTGCCAGCAGTACAGATTCTGCCTCCTACAATGAGCAGTTCTTC. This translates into CASSTDSASYNEQFF.

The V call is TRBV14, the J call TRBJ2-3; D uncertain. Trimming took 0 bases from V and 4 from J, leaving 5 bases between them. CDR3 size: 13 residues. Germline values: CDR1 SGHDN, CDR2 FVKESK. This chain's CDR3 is CASSQERADTQYF. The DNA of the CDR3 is TGTGCCAGCAGCCAAGAACGAGCAGATACGCAGTATTTT.

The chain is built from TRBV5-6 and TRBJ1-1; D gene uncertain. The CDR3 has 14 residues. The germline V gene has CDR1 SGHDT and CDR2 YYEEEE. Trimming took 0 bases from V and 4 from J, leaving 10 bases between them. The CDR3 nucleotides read TGTGCCAGCAGCTTGGCCTGGGTTAGCACTGAAGCTTTCTTT. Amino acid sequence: CASSLAWVSTEAFF.

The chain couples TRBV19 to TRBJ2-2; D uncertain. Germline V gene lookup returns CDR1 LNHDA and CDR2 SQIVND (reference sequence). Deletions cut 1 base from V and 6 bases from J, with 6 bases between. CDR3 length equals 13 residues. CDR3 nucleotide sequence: TGTGCCAGTAGTATAGGGGGATCCGGGGAGCTGTTTTTT. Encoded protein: CASSIGGSGELFF.

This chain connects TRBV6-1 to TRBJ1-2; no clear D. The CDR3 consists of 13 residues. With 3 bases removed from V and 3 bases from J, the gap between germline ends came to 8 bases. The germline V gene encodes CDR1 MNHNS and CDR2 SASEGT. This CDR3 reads CASSEVSYYGYTF. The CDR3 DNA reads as TGTGCCAGCAGTGAGGTGTCGTACTATGGCTACACCTTC.

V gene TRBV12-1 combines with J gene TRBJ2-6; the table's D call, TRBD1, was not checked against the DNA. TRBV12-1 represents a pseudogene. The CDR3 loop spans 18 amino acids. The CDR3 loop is CASSTFLLGQSRANVLTF. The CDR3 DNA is TGTGCCAGCAGCACCTTTTTGTTAGGACAAAGTCGGGCCAACGTCCTGACTTTC.

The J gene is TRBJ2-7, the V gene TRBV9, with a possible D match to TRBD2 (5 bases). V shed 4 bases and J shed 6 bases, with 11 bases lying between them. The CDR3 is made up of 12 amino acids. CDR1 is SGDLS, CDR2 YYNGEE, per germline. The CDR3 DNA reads TGTGCCAGCAGCTCCGAAGGGAGCGAGCAGTACTTC. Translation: CASSSEGSEQYF.

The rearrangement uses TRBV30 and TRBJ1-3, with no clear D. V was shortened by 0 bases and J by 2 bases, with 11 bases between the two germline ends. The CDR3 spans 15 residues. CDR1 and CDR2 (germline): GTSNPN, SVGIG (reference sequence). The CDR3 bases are TGTGCCTGGAGTGTACAAAGATCGACTGGAAACACCATATATTTT. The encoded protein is CAWSVQRSTGNTIYF.

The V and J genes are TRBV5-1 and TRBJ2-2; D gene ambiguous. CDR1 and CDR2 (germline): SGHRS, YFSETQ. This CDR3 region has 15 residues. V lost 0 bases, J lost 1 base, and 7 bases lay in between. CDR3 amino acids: CASSLAVENTGELFF. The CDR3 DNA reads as TGCGCCAGCAGCTTGGCTGTAGAGAACACCGGGGAGCTGTTTTTT.

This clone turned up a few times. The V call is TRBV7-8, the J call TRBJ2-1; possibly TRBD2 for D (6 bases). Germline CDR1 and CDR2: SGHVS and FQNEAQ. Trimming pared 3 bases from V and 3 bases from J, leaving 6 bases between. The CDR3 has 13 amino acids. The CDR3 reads CASSLTSYNEQFF. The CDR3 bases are TGTGCCAGCAGCTTGACTAGCTACAATGAGCAGTTCTTC.

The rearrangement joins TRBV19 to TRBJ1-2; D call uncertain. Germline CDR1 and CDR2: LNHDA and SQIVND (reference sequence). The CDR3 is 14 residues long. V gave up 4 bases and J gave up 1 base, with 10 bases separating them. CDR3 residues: CASSKDPFNYGYTF. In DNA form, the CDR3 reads TGTGCCAGTAGTAAGGACCCCTTTAACTATGGCTACACCTTC.